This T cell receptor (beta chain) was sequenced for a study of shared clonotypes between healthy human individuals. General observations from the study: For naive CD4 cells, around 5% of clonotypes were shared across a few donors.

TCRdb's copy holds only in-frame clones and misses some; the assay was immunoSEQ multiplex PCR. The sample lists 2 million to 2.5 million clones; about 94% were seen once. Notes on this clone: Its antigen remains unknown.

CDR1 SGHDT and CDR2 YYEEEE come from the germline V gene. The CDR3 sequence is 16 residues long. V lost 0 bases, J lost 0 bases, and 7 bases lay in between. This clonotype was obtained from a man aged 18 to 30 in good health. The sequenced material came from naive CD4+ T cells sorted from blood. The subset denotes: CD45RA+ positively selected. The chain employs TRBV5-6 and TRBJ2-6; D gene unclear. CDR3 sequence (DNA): TGTGCCAGCAGCTTGGGGTTTTTCTCTGGGGCCAACGTCCTGACTTTC. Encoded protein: CASSLGFFSGANVLTF.